A selection of T cell receptor beta chains follows, all from one sample in a study of response to subunit inactivated influenza vaccine. TCRdb reprocessed the RT-PCR reads with MiXCR, giving one entry per CDR3 protein. The sample carries 550,000 to 800,000 distinct CDR3 sequences, approximately 15% recorded once. The sequencing used PBMCs from blood, collected 14 to 15 days before vaccination. These TCRs come from a man aged 45-65 years who received an inactivated influenza vaccine. The CDR3 runs from the conserved cysteine through the conserved F or W. D genes are given only for firm matches. Clone size, where shown, is once, few, many, or a class for clones that have expanded.

>NA|TRBV7-6|TRBJ2-1|TRBD2
TGTGCCAGTGGCGGGGGGCTCTACAATGAGCAGTTCTTC
CASGGGLYNEQFF
>NA|TRBV15|TRBJ1-2|TRBD1
TGTGCCACCAGGCCTCGACAGGGGAGCTATGGCTACACCTTC
CATRPRQGSYGYTF
>NA|TRBV5-1|TRBJ2-2|NA
TGCGCCAGCTCCCCCCAGGGGCCAAAGAACACCGGGGAGCTGTTTTTT
CASSPQGPKNTGELFF
>NA|TRBV7-2|TRBJ1-5|TRBD1
TGTGCCAGCAGCCCTCAATTGACAGGGAACAATCAGCCCCAGCATTTT
CASSPQLTGNNQPQHF
>few|TRBV7-8|TRBJ1-6|NA
TGTGCCAGCAGCTTGGACCGGACGCCGAATTCACCCCTCCACTTT
CASSLDRTPNSPLHF
>many|TRBV15|TRBJ1-1|TRBD1
TGTGCCACCAGCAGAGATGCAGGGGGGTGGGACACTGAAGCTTTCTTT
CATSRDAGGWDTEAFF
>NA|TRBV24-1|TRBJ2-5|TRBD1
TGTGCCACCAGTGATTCCTCCGGGACAGGCCAAGAGACCCAGTACTTC
CATSDSSGTGQETQYF
>few|TRBV29-1|TRBJ2-7|TRBD1
TGCAGCGTTAACGGGGACAGCCTCGCCTACGAGCAGTACTTC
CSVNGDSLAYEQYF
>many|TRBV15|TRBJ1-5|NA
TGTGCCACCAGCAGGACCGACAGTAATATCCAGCCCCAGCATTTT
CATSRTDSNIQPQHF
>few|TRBV20-1|TRBJ2-7|NA
TGCAGTGCTGGATACGAGCAGTACTTC
CSAGYEQYF
>few|TRBV20-1|TRBJ2-4|NA
TGCAGTGCTAGGGGGAACATTCAGTACTTC
CSARGNIQYF
>many|TRBV5-1|TRBJ2-2|TRBD1
TGCGCCAGCAACCCCGGGACAGGCTACACCGGGGAGCTGTTTTTT
CASNPGTGYTGELFF
>few|TRBV4-1|TRBJ2-3|TRBD1
TGCGCCAGCCAACAGGGGGCTTTCACAGATACGCAGTATTTT
CASQQGAFTDTQYF
>few|TRBV12-3/TRBV12-4|TRBJ2-5|TRBD2
TGTGCCAGCAGGGGACTAGCGGGGGGAACGCGGGAGACCCAGTACTTC
CASRGLAGGTRETQYF
>NA|TRBV27|TRBJ2-1|TRBD1
TGTGCCAGCAGTTTCCTTCCGACAGGGAGCCTTGTTACCTACAATGAGCAGTTCTTC
CASSFLPTGSLVTYNEQFF
>NA|TRBV9|TRBJ2-7|NA
TGTGCCAGCAGCGTAGTGGTGGAGCAGTACTTC
CASSVVVEQYF
>few|TRBV6-2/TRBV6-3|TRBJ2-1|NA
TGTGCCAGCAGTCGTGGCCATTTATCCCATGAGCAGTTCTTC
CASSRGHLSHEQFF
>few|TRBV9|TRBJ2-7|NA
TGTGCCAGCAGCGTAGCGGGAGCGGAGATTTACGAGCAGTACTTC
CASSVAGAEIYEQYF
>NA|TRBV12-3/TRBV12-4|TRBJ1-5|NA
TGTGCCAGCAGTTTAGCGTGGAATCAGCCCCAGCTTTTT
CASSLAWNQPQLF
>NA|TRBV5-1|TRBJ2-7|NA
TGCGCCAGCGGCCGGGGGCCCTCCCTCTACGAGCAGTACTTC
CASGRGPSLYEQYF
>NA|TRBV4-2|TRBJ2-3|TRBD2
TGTGCCAGCAGCCAGAAGTTAATGACTAGCGGGGGGGCAGATACGCAGTATTTT
CASSQKLMTSGGADTQYF
>few|TRBV20-1|TRBJ2-3|NA
TGCAGTGTCCCCGGTCTTAGCACAGATACGCAGTATTTT
CSVPGLSTDTQYF
>NA|TRBV6-2/TRBV6-3|TRBJ2-3|TRBD2
TGTGCCAGCAGTATAATAGCGGGGGGCACAGATACGCAGTATTTT
CASSIIAGGTDTQYF
>NA|TRBV20-1|TRBJ2-5|TRBD2
TGCAGTGCTAGAGACCTAGCGGGGGGACTTGAGACCCAGTACTTC
CSARDLAGGLETQYF
>NA|TRBV7-2|TRBJ2-7|NA
TGTGCCAGCAGCCCGACTGGCGCCACCCGCTACGAGCAGTACTTC
CASSPTGATRYEQYF
>NA|TRBV4-1|TRBJ2-5|TRBD2
TGCGCCAGCAGCCAAGTAGCGGGGGGGAACCAAGAGACCCAGTACTTC
CASSQVAGGNQETQYF
>few|TRBV12-3/TRBV12-4|TRBJ2-3|TRBD1
TGTGCCAGCAGTGCTCAGGGGGCAGATACGCAGTATTTT
CASSAQGADTQYF
>NA|TRBV6-1|TRBJ1-1|NA
TGTGCCAGCAGTGAAGGGCTGGCACATGGGACTTTCTTT
CASSEGLAHGTFF
>many|TRBV10-2|TRBJ1-2|TRBD1
TGCGCCAGCAGTGCCGGGACAGGGGGTGGCTATGGCTACACCTTC
CASSAGTGGGYGYTF
>many|TRBV5-1|TRBJ2-2|TRBD1
TGCGCCAGCAGCGTACGGGACAGAAGAACCGGGGAGCTGTTTTTT
CASSVRDRRTGELFF
>NA|TRBV18|TRBJ2-3|TRBD2
TGTGCCAGCTCACCTCGGACTAGCGGGACCGGAGATACGCAGTATTTT
CASSPRTSGTGDTQYF
>NA|TRBV16|TRBJ1-5|NA
TGTGCCAGCAGCCAATACGCCTCGGGCAGCAATCAGCCCCAGCATTTT
CASSQYASGSNQPQHF
>NA|TRBV5-1|TRBJ1-4|TRBD1
TGCGCCAGCAGCTTTCAGGGACAGCAAAATGAAAAACTGTTTTTT
CASSFQGQQNEKLFF
>many|TRBV10-3|TRBJ2-3|NA
TGTGCCATCAGTGAATCCACAGATACGCAGTATTTT
CAISESTDTQYF
>few|TRBV7-8|TRBJ2-4|NA
TGTGCCAGCAGCTTCACAGCCTCACAGGAAAAGCAGTACTTC
CASSFTASQEKQYF